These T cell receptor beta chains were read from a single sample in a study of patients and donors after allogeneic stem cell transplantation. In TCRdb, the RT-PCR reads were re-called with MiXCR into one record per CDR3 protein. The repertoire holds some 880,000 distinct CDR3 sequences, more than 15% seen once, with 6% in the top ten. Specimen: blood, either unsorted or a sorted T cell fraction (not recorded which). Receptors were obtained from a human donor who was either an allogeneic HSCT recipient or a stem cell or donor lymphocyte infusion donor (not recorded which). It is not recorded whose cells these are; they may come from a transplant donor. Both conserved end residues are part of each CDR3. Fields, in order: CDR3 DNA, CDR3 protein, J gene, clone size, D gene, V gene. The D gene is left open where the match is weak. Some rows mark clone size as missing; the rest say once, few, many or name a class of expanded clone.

CDR3nt: TGTGCCAGCAGGACCGGGACAGGGAGAAATGAGCAGTTCTTC
CDR3aa: CASRTGTGRNEQFF
j_gene: TRBJ2-1
abundance: NA
d_gene: TRBD1
v_gene: TRBV3-1

CDR3nt: TGTGCCAGCGGAGAGGGACTGTGGGCTAATGAAAAACTGTTTTTT
CDR3aa: CASGEGLWANEKLFF
j_gene: TRBJ1-4
abundance: few
d_gene: NA
v_gene: TRBV6-1

CDR3nt: TGTGCCTACACGGGAGGGACGAACACCGGGGAGCTGTTTTTT
CDR3aa: CAYTGGTNTGELFF
j_gene: TRBJ2-2
abundance: few
d_gene: TRBD2
v_gene: TRBV7-9

CDR3nt: TGTGCCACCCGTAGCTTTGGCAGTCATAACTATGGCTACACCTTC
CDR3aa: CATRSFGSHNYGYTF
j_gene: TRBJ1-2
abundance: many
d_gene: NA
v_gene: TRBV24-1

CDR3nt: TGTGCCAGCAGCCAAGGCCTCCGGGACAGGGCTGCCTACGAGCAGTACTTC
CDR3aa: CASSQGLRDRAAYEQYF
j_gene: TRBJ2-7
abundance: many
d_gene: TRBD1
v_gene: TRBV3-1

CDR3nt: TGTGCCAACGCCCCCGGGGGAACGGCTAGCAATCAGCCCCAGCATTTT
CDR3aa: CANAPGGTASNQPQHF
j_gene: TRBJ1-5
abundance: NA
d_gene: NA
v_gene: TRBV7-9

CDR3nt: TGTGCCAGCAGCCGGGAAATAATAACAGCCTGGGTCTATGGCTACACCTTC
CDR3aa: CASSREIITAWVYGYTF
j_gene: TRBJ1-2
abundance: NA
d_gene: NA
v_gene: TRBV4-2

CDR3nt: TGTGCCAGCAGTGGGCAGTCTGGAAACACCATATATTTT
CDR3aa: CASSGQSGNTIYF
j_gene: TRBJ1-3
abundance: NA
d_gene: NA
v_gene: TRBV2

CDR3nt: TGTGCCAGCAGCCCCTTTGGAGGGGAGTATGGCTACACCTTC
CDR3aa: CASSPFGGEYGYTF
j_gene: TRBJ1-2
abundance: NA
d_gene: NA
v_gene: TRBV7-9

CDR3nt: TGTGCCAGCAGCCCGAGACAGTCCTTAGCCAAAAACATTCAGTACTTC
CDR3aa: CASSPRQSLAKNIQYF
j_gene: TRBJ2-4
abundance: few
d_gene: NA
v_gene: TRBV7-6

CDR3nt: TGCAGTGCTAGAGATGACCGAGTGGATACGCAGTATTTT
CDR3aa: CSARDDRVDTQYF
j_gene: TRBJ2-3
abundance: NA
d_gene: NA
v_gene: TRBV20-1

CDR3nt: TGTGCCATCAGTGATACTAGCGGGGGGGCCTACGAGCAGTACTTC
CDR3aa: CAISDTSGGAYEQYF
j_gene: TRBJ2-7
abundance: NA
d_gene: TRBD2
v_gene: TRBV10-3

CDR3nt: TGCGCCAGCAGCTTGGACGTAGCGGGGCTCAACAATGAGCAGTTCTTC
CDR3aa: CASSLDVAGLNNEQFF
j_gene: TRBJ2-1
abundance: few
d_gene: TRBD2
v_gene: TRBV5-1

CDR3nt: TGTGCCAGCAGCTTGACAGGGTGGAATGAGCAGTTCTTC
CDR3aa: CASSLTGWNEQFF
j_gene: TRBJ2-1
abundance: few
d_gene: NA
v_gene: TRBV5-6

CDR3nt: TGTGCCAGCTTTCTGGGACAAACGAACACTGAAGCTTTCTTT
CDR3aa: CASFLGQTNTEAFF
j_gene: TRBJ1-1
abundance: few
d_gene: NA
v_gene: TRBV6-1

CDR3nt: TGTGCCAGCAGCGCGCCGGGACAGTACAATGAGCAGTTCTTC
CDR3aa: CASSAPGQYNEQFF
j_gene: TRBJ2-1
abundance: NA
d_gene: TRBD1
v_gene: TRBV9

CDR3nt: TGTGCCAGCAGCTTCCCGAACAGGGAACGAGGAAACATTCAGTACTTC
CDR3aa: CASSFPNRERGNIQYF
j_gene: TRBJ2-4
abundance: few
d_gene: NA
v_gene: TRBV11-2

CDR3nt: TGTGCCAGCAGGAAGGACGGACTAGTTAATTCACCCCTCCACTTT
CDR3aa: CASRKDGLVNSPLHF
j_gene: TRBJ1-6
abundance: few
d_gene: NA
v_gene: TRBV6-2/TRBV6-3

CDR3nt: TGCAGTGCTAGACCCCGGGACAGGGGCACAGATACGCAGTATTTT
CDR3aa: CSARPRDRGTDTQYF
j_gene: TRBJ2-3
abundance: NA
d_gene: TRBD1
v_gene: TRBV20-1

CDR3nt: TGTGCCAGCAGCCGACCGACAGTTCCCTACGAGCAGTACTTC
CDR3aa: CASSRPTVPYEQYF
j_gene: TRBJ2-7
abundance: few
d_gene: NA
v_gene: TRBV7-9

CDR3nt: TGCGCCAGCAGCACCGTGACGGCGACAGATACGCAGTATTTT
CDR3aa: CASSTVTATDTQYF
j_gene: TRBJ2-3
abundance: NA
d_gene: NA
v_gene: TRBV5-1

CDR3nt: TGTGCCAGTACGGACAGGGAGGGGAATGGCTACACCTTC
CDR3aa: CASTDREGNGYTF
j_gene: TRBJ1-2
abundance: NA
d_gene: TRBD1
v_gene: TRBV19

CDR3nt: TGTGCCAGCAGTTTCCAGGGGGCCAACTATGGCTACACCTTC
CDR3aa: CASSFQGANYGYTF
j_gene: TRBJ1-2
abundance: few
d_gene: TRBD1
v_gene: TRBV27

CDR3nt: TGCGCCAGCAGCTTGCAGACCAGGACTAGGGGGAATGAAGAGACCCAGTACTTC
CDR3aa: CASSLQTRTRGNEETQYF
j_gene: TRBJ2-5
abundance: NA
d_gene: NA
v_gene: TRBV5-1

CDR3nt: TGTGCCAGCAGCTTAGCCCTTCGGCAGGCCAGCTCCTACGAGCAGTACTTC
CDR3aa: CASSLALRQASSYEQYF
j_gene: TRBJ2-7
abundance: few
d_gene: NA
v_gene: TRBV7-8

CDR3nt: TGTGCCAGCAGCATCAACGGGGCGGGACGTACCACAGATACGCAGTATTTT
CDR3aa: CASSINGAGRTTDTQYF
j_gene: TRBJ2-3
abundance: NA
d_gene: NA
v_gene: TRBV7-6

CDR3nt: TGCAGTGCTAGAGAGGTTGAAGAGACCCAGTACTTC
CDR3aa: CSAREVEETQYF
j_gene: TRBJ2-5
abundance: NA
d_gene: NA
v_gene: TRBV20-1

CDR3nt: TGTGCCAGCAGCTTCCAACAGGCCCCTACGGGTGGCTACACCTTC
CDR3aa: CASSFQQAPTGGYTF
j_gene: TRBJ1-2
abundance: NA
d_gene: NA
v_gene: TRBV11-3

CDR3nt: TGTGCCAGCAGTCCGATGACTAGCGGCTCCTACGAGCAGTACTTC
CDR3aa: CASSPMTSGSYEQYF
j_gene: TRBJ2-7
abundance: NA
d_gene: TRBD2
v_gene: TRBV7-2

CDR3nt: TGTGCCAGCAGTTACTTAGGGGAAGGGGGCTACACCTTC
CDR3aa: CASSYLGEGGYTF
j_gene: TRBJ1-2
abundance: few
d_gene: NA
v_gene: TRBV6-5

CDR3nt: TGCGCCAGCAGCCAAGACTCGGATCAAAACATTCAGTACTTC
CDR3aa: CASSQDSDQNIQYF
j_gene: TRBJ2-4
abundance: few
d_gene: NA
v_gene: TRBV4-1

CDR3nt: TGCAGTGCACCCCCCCTTAGCGGGAGGGCTATGGAGACCCAGTACTTC
CDR3aa: CSAPPLSGRAMETQYF
j_gene: TRBJ2-5
abundance: NA
d_gene: TRBD2
v_gene: TRBV20-1

CDR3nt: TGCGCCAGCAGCTTGGGGACCGCTACAGTAGTGTCACCCCTCCACTTT
CDR3aa: CASSLGTATVVSPLHF
j_gene: TRBJ1-6
abundance: NA
d_gene: NA
v_gene: TRBV5-1

CDR3nt: TGTGCCAGCGTAAGGGCGGCAGCCAAAATCCCGAAAAACATTCAGTACTTC
CDR3aa: CASVRAAAKIPKNIQYF
j_gene: TRBJ2-4
abundance: few
d_gene: NA
v_gene: TRBV3-1

CDR3nt: TGTGCCAGCAGCTCTTCTAGCACGTTGAGATCAGATACGCAGTATTTT
CDR3aa: CASSSSSTLRSDTQYF
j_gene: TRBJ2-3
abundance: NA
d_gene: NA
v_gene: TRBV7-9

CDR3nt: TGCAGTGCAGGGAGGGGAAGTGGTGGGACAGATACGCAGTATTTT
CDR3aa: CSAGRGSGGTDTQYF
j_gene: TRBJ2-3
abundance: NA
d_gene: TRBD2
v_gene: TRBV20-1

CDR3nt: TGTGCCAGTAATACGGGACTAGCGGGAGGGGAGCAGTACTTC
CDR3aa: CASNTGLAGGEQYF
j_gene: TRBJ2-7
abundance: few
d_gene: TRBD2
v_gene: TRBV19

CDR3nt: TGCGCCAGCAGTTATGGACAAGACACTGGAAACACCATATATTTT
CDR3aa: CASSYGQDTGNTIYF
j_gene: TRBJ1-3
abundance: NA
d_gene: NA
v_gene: TRBV5-1

CDR3nt: TGTGCCAGCAGCTTAGCCGGGACCCTTGGGGGAATCCAAGAGACCCAGTACTTC
CDR3aa: CASSLAGTLGGIQETQYF
j_gene: TRBJ2-5
abundance: few
d_gene: NA
v_gene: TRBV11-1

CDR3nt: TGTGCCAGCAGTAGACAGGGAGAGAGGAATCAGCCCCAGCATTTT
CDR3aa: CASSRQGERNQPQHF
j_gene: TRBJ1-5
abundance: NA
d_gene: TRBD1
v_gene: TRBV6-1

CDR3nt: TGTGCCGGGAGACCCTACAATGAGCAGTTCTTC
CDR3aa: CAGRPYNEQFF
j_gene: TRBJ2-1
abundance: few
d_gene: NA
v_gene: TRBV7-9

CDR3nt: TGTGCCAGCAGCCAAGAGAGGGGGCCTAATGAGCAGTTCTTC
CDR3aa: CASSQERGPNEQFF
j_gene: TRBJ2-1
abundance: NA
d_gene: TRBD1
v_gene: TRBV4-2

CDR3nt: TGCAGTGCTAGATTCGGGGCTAACTATGGCTACACCTTC
CDR3aa: CSARFGANYGYTF
j_gene: TRBJ1-2
abundance: few
d_gene: NA
v_gene: TRBV20-1